The 19 T cell receptor beta chains in this list originate from one sample, sequenced in a study of cytomegalovirus exposure and HLA in healthy donors. The PCR ran on 60 Vbeta and 13 Jbeta primers. This table comes from immunoSEQ multiplex PCR, and its TCRdb copy is limited to in-frame clones, with some not included. The table includes about 190,000 clones, more than 75% detected once. Sequenced input: PBMCs. The receptors here all came from a man aged 30 to 45 in good health and CMV-seronegative.

The chain combines TRBV5-1 with TRBJ1-5, with D perhaps TRBD1 (5 bases). V was shortened by 4 bases and J by 6 bases, with 17 bases between the two germline ends. This CDR3 has 15 residues. Germline CDR1 reads SGHRS; CDR2 reads YFSETQ. The CDR3 sequence: CASSPTTERGQPQHF. The CDR3 DNA follows: TGCGCCAGCAGCCCCACGACAGAAAGGGGTCAGCCCCAGCATTTT.

This chain uses TRBV2 with TRBJ2-2; 8 bases are a match to TRBD2. The V and J ends lost 10 bases and 2 bases, in that order; junction bases with no gene match: 9. Germline-derived CDR1 and CDR2 are SNHLY and FYNNEI. This CDR3 contains 15 residues. The CDR3 DNA reads TGTGCCACCCAACTCGGGGGGGCTAACACCGGGGAGCTGTTTTTT. It specifies CATQLGGANTGELFF.

The chain employs TRBV9 and TRBJ2-1; D is perhaps TRBD1 (5 bases). The germline V gene encodes CDR1 SGDLS and CDR2 YYNGEE. V lost 0 bases to trimming and J lost 0 bases, with 13 bases between them. There are 17 residues in the CDR3. The CDR3: CASSVDPGRVSYNEQFF. CDR3 nucleotide sequence: TGTGCCAGCAGCGTAGACCCAGGGCGAGTCTCCTACAATGAGCAGTTCTTC. Using reference TRBV9 and TRBJ2-1 for the parts outside the CDR3, the full variable domain is DSGVTQTPKHLITATGQRVTLRCSPRSGDLSVYWYQQSLDQGLQFLIQYYNGEERAKGNILERFSAQQFPDLHSELNLSSLELGDSALYFCASSVDPGRVSYNEQFFGPGTRLTVL.

CDR3 nucleotides: TGCGCCAGCAGCCATTCCGGGACATCCTTCTCCTACGAGCAGTACTTC. As protein: CASSHSGTSFSYEQYF. The chain uses TRBV4-1 and TRBJ2-7, with D tentatively TRBD1 (6 bases). This CDR3 is 16 amino acids long. Germline loops: CDR1 MGHRA, CDR2 YSYEKL. The ends were cut back, 3 bases at V and 0 bases at J, with 15 bases in the middle.

V and J are TRBV7-9 and TRBJ2-2; D is undetermined. The V and J ends lost 7 bases and 0 bases respectively, with 12 bases between them. CDR1 is SEHNR and CDR2 is FQNEAQ in the germline V gene (reference sequence). The CDR3 contains 15 residues. The CDR3 region is CASISRHSNTGELFF. The CDR3 DNA is TGTGCCAGCATTTCCAGACACTCGAACACCGGGGAGCTGTTTTTT. The full variable domain, in which reference TRBV7-9 and TRBJ2-2 provide the parts outside the CDR3, is DTGVSQNPRHKITKRGQNVTFRCDPISEHNRLYWYRQTLGQGPEFLTYFQNEAQLEKSRLLSDRFSAERPKGSFSTLEIQRTEQGDSAMYLCASISRHSNTGELFFGEGSRLTVL.

The chain combines TRBV7-2 with TRBJ2-4, with D uncertain. CDR3 length equals 13 residues. V lost 2 bases to trimming and J lost 3 bases, with 5 bases between them. Germline CDR1 SGHTA, CDR2 FQGNSA. The CDR3 spells CASSLPGKNIQYF. CDR3 DNA: TGTGCCAGCAGCTTACCGGGCAAAAACATTCAGTACTTC.

In regard to this clone: At one end the junction does not follow the germline gene, possibly because of a read error. This chain links TRBV7-9 with TRBJ2-7; 7 bases match TRBD1. This CDR3 comprises 15 residues. Germline V gene lookup returns CDR1 SEHNR and CDR2 FQNEAQ (reference sequence). CDR3 DNA sequence: TGTTCCAGCAGCCGCGTCGGACAGGATTCCTACGAGCAGTACTTC. Amino acid sequence: CSSSRVGQDSYEQYF.

The chain is built from TRBV6-5 and TRBJ1-3; a weak D match, TRBD1 (6 bases). Germline lookup yields CDR1 MNHEY and CDR2 SVGAGI. This CDR3 has 15 amino acids. V was trimmed by 6 bases and J by 2 bases, leaving 14 bases between them. DNA for the CDR3: TGTGCCAGCAGCTGGGGACAAATCGCTGGAAACACCATATATTTT. Translated: CASSWGQIAGNTIYF.

This CDR3 is CASSSGQPYQPQHF. CDR3 in DNA: TGTGCCAGCAGTTCCGGACAACCTTATCAGCCCCAGCATTTT. This chain links TRBV6-5 with TRBJ1-5, with D perhaps matching TRBD1 (5 bases). The CDR3 covers 14 residues. V lost 4 bases and J 5 bases, leaving 12 bases between the germline ends. Germline loops: CDR1 MNHEY, CDR2 SVGAGI.

The V and J genes are TRBV7-9 and TRBJ1-2; 8 bases are shared with TRBD1. This CDR3 contains 14 residues. V shed 3 bases, J shed 4 bases, and the junction held 4 bases outside the gene matches. Germline V CDR1 and CDR2: SEHNR, FQNEAQ (reference sequence). The DNA of the CDR3 is TGTGCCAGCAGCTTTGGGACAGGTATCTATGGCTACACCTTC. Its protein is CASSFGTGIYGYTF.

The CDR3 DNA sequence: TGTGCCAGCAGCTTAGGGGGCCTCTACGAGCAGTACTTC. This codes for CASSLGGLYEQYF. J is TRBJ2-7 and V is TRBV7-2; D perhaps matches TRBD1 (5 bases). The germline gives CDR1 SGHTA, CDR2 FQGNSA. V shed 1 base and J shed 3 bases, with 7 bases lying between them. The CDR3 loop spans 13 amino acids.

This clone was observed a single time. V and J are TRBV6-6 and TRBJ2-5; 8 bases agree with TRBD2. The DNA end is a closer match to TRBJ2-7, so the J assignment may be wrong. Germline V gene lookup returns CDR1 MNHNY and CDR2 SVGAGI (reference sequence). The CDR3 is 14 residues long. Here the CDR3 reads CASRGDGGAYEQYF. CDR3 nucleotide sequence: TGTGCCAGCAGGGGCGACGGGGGGGCCTACGAGCAGTACTTC.

A few counts support this clone. The chain employs TRBV7-9 and TRBJ1-1; no firm D call. Germline CDR1 reads SEHNR; CDR2 reads FQNEAQ (reference sequence). The CDR3 consists of 15 residues. Trimming cost V 1 base and J 4 bases, with 13 bases left between them. CDR3: CASSLGASRGTEAFF. The DNA for the CDR3 is TGTGCCAGCAGCTTAGGGGCCTCGCGGGGCACTGAAGCTTTCTTT.

J is TRBJ2-3 and V is TRBV5-1; 9 positions match TRBD2. V was pared by 8 bases and J by 2 bases, with 6 bases of the junction left unmatched. This CDR3 region has 14 residues. CDR1 and CDR2 (germline): SGHRS, YFSETQ. The CDR3 DNA follows: TGCGCCAGTCGAGCGGGGGGCACCACAGATACGCAGTATTTT. Its protein product is CASRAGGTTDTQYF.

The rearrangement uses TRBV19 and TRBJ1-3; D uncertain. Trimming stripped 6 bases from V and 1 base from J, with 16 bases between. The CDR3 consists of 16 residues. The germline V gene has CDR1 LNHDA and CDR2 SQIVND (reference sequence). CDR3 amino acids: CASRNGEILSGNTIYF. The CDR3 DNA is TGTGCCAGTAGGAACGGGGAGATTTTATCTGGAAACACCATATATTTT.

The chain uses TRBV21-1 and TRBJ1-1; the table's TRBD1 call for D was not verified on the DNA. TRBV21-1 represents a pseudogene. This CDR3 is 14 amino acids long. CDR3 sequence reads: CASSDRGLNTEAFF. Here the CDR3 DNA reads TGTGCCAGTTCAGACAGGGGACTTAACACTGAAGCTTTCTTT.

Concerning this clone: The junction departs from germline at one end; a sequencing error may be responsible. This chain's CDR3 is CASSPVSGANGLTF. In DNA, the CDR3 is TGTGCCAGCAGTCCAGTCTCTGGGGCCAACGGCCTGACTTTC. The V and J genes are TRBV27 and TRBJ2-6; TRBD1 is a possible D gene (5 bases). Looked up from germline, CDR1 is MNHEY and CDR2 is SMNVEV (reference sequence). This CDR3 is built from 14 residues.

This clone was seen more than once but under ten times. The DNA for the CDR3 is TGCGCCAGCAGCTTGGATGGGAGGCAGGGCTACACCTTC. This encodes CASSLDGRQGYTF. The V call is TRBV5-1, the J call TRBJ1-2; D is ambiguous. V gave up 0 bases and J gave up 8 bases, with 11 bases separating them. Germline values: CDR1 SGHRS, CDR2 YFSETQ. The CDR3 covers 13 residues.

Here the CDR3 DNA reads TGTGCCAGCAGCGCCGGGGGGACAGGGGTTTATGGCTACACCTTC. Its protein is CASSAGGTGVYGYTF. V gene TRBV5-4 combines with J gene TRBJ1-2, with 10 bases matching TRBD1. CDR3 size: 15 residues. V trimming: 4 bases; J trimming: 5 bases; junction bases outside the gene matches: 8. Germline V CDR1 and CDR2: SGHNT, YYREEE (reference sequence).